Listed here are 17 T cell receptor beta chains from one sample, sequenced in a study of blood T cell repertoires in COVID-19. Only in-frame clones appear in the TCRdb table, and some are missing; sequencing was by immunoSEQ multiplex PCR. The sample consists of approximately 360,000 clones, around 89% of them appearing once. The specimen was peripheral blood. The source of these receptors is a middle-aged man with acute or convalescent COVID-19.

This chain joins TRBV24-1 and TRBJ1-1, with 11 nucleotides matching TRBD1. In germline, CDR1 is KGHDR, CDR2 SFDVKD. J lost 5 bases, V lost 7 bases, and 2 bases had no gene match. The CDR3 has 13 residues. The CDR3, as DNA: TGTGCCACCAGGGACAGGGGGCGGACTGAAGCTTTCTTT. This encodes CATRDRGRTEAFF.

J is TRBJ2-1 and V is TRBV3-1 (or the pseudogene TRBV3-2), with 9 bases matching TRBD2. V lost 1 base to trimming and J lost 6 bases; unmatched junction nucleotides: 4. The V gene's germline CDR1 is LGHDT and CDR2 YNNKEL (reference sequence). The CDR3 covers 15 residues. The CDR3 DNA reads as TGTGCCAGCAGCCAAGCTGGCGGGAGGGGCAATGAGCAGTTCTTC. Translated, it gives CASSQAGGRGNEQFF.

The chain carries TRBV19 and TRBJ1-1; TRBD1 is a possible D gene (5 bases). CDR1 is LNHDA, CDR2 SQIVND, per germline (reference sequence). V was clipped by 1 base and J by 7 bases, with 16 bases between them. The CDR3 runs to 15 residues. This CDR3 reads CASSIGGHSAGEAFF. The CDR3 nucleotides are TGTGCCAGTAGTATAGGCGGACATTCGGCTGGTGAAGCTTTCTTT.

The V gene is TRBV6-5, the J gene TRBJ1-2, with TRBD1 identical over 9 bases. CDR1 and CDR2 (germline): MNHEY, SVGAGI. The CDR3 runs 13 residues. Trimming at V came to 6 bases and at J to 6 bases, leaving 5 bases not matched to a gene. CDR3 in DNA: TGTGCCAGCAGATTACAGGGGGCCCATGGCTACACCTTC. Residues: CASRLQGAHGYTF.

The chain is built from TRBV19 and TRBJ1-4; 7 nucleotides agree with TRBD1. The CDR3 is made up of 13 amino acids. The junction had 7 bases not matched to a gene; V was cut back by 7 bases and J by 8 bases. The germline CDR1 and CDR2 sequences are LNHDA and SQIVND (reference sequence). The CDR3 region is CASTRQGREKLFF. In DNA form, the CDR3 reads TGTGCCAGTACCCGACAGGGTAGAGAAAAACTGTTTTTT.

This clone was seen once. The rearrangement uses TRBV7-2 and TRBJ2-7, with TRBD2 matching 9 bases. CDR1 SGHTA and CDR2 FQGNSA come from the germline V gene. The trim removed 2 bases at V and 6 bases at J, leaving 8 bases unmatched. This CDR3 is 15 amino acids long. Written as DNA, the CDR3 is TGTGCCAGCAGCTTACTCGCGGGAGGGCCGAGCGAGCAGTACTTC. It yields the protein CASSLLAGGPSEQYF. The complete variable domain, with remaining parts taken from reference TRBV7-2 and TRBJ2-7, reads GAGVSQSPSNKVTEKGKDVELRCDPISGHTALYWYRQSLGQGLEFLIYFQGNSAPDKSGLPSDRFSAERTGGSVSTLTIQRTQQEDSAVYLCASSLLAGGPSEQYFGPGTRLTVT.

The rearrangement uses TRBV28 and TRBJ1-6, with D uncertain. The germline CDR1 and CDR2 sequences are MDHEN and SYDVKM. V lost 5 bases and J lost 7, with 18 bases in between. There are 16 residues in the CDR3. CDR3 region: CASSPPAGSENSPLHF. The CDR3 bases are TGTGCCAGCAGTCCTCCCGCGGGGTCGGAAAATTCACCCCTCCACTTT.

This chain joins TRBV5-1 and TRBJ1-2, with no clear D. The V end was cut by 4 bases, the J end by 6 bases, with 16 bases between. CDR1 and CDR2 from the germline V gene are SGHRS and YFSETQ. This CDR3 has 14 amino acids. The CDR3 reads CASSPSGSQHGYTF. The CDR3 nucleotides are TGCGCCAGCAGCCCTTCAGGCAGCCAGCATGGCTACACCTTC.

The rearrangement uses TRBV6-5 and TRBJ1-1; possibly TRBD1 for D (6 bases). CDR3 size: 14 residues. The germline V and J ends were trimmed by 6 bases and 1 base, with 12 bases remaining between them. The germline CDR1 and CDR2 sequences are MNHEY and SVGAGI. CDR3 in amino acids: CASRQRTENTEAFF. The CDR3, as DNA: TGTGCCAGCAGACAAAGGACAGAGAACACTGAAGCTTTCTTT.

The rearrangement joins TRBV6-2 or TRBV6-3 to TRBJ1-5; TRBD1 matches at 9 bases. The CDR3 contains 15 residues. Per the germline V gene, CDR1 is MNHEY and CDR2 is SVGEGT. The V gene end was trimmed by 6 bases and the J gene end by 4 bases; junction bases not matched to a gene: 7. The CDR3 coding sequence is TGTGCCAGCAGCCCCCGGGACAGGGAGAATCAGCCCCAGCATTTT. Encoded protein: CASSPRDRENQPQHF.

The rearrangement uses TRBV5-1 and TRBJ2-3, with D tentatively TRBD2 (5 bases). The germline V gene has CDR1 SGHRS and CDR2 YFSETQ. Trimming removed 2 bases at V and 0 bases at J, with 10 bases between. This CDR3 comprises 15 residues. The CDR3 bases are TGCGCCAGCAGCTTTGGCGGGCCTAGCACAGATACGCAGTATTTT. Translation: CASSFGGPSTDTQYF.

V and J are TRBV11-2 and TRBJ2-5; 12 positions match TRBD2. The junction had 5 bases not matched to a gene; V was cut back by 4 bases and J by 5 bases. CDR1 and CDR2 (germline): SGHAT, FQNNGV. This CDR3 is 15 amino acids long. The CDR3 coding sequence is TGTGCCAGCAGCTCTAGACTAGCGGGAGTTGAGACCCAGTACTTC. Translating it yields CASSSRLAGVETQYF.

The V call is TRBV6-6, the J call TRBJ1-2, with D possibly TRBD1 on 6 matching bases. The CDR3 totals 13 residues. CDR1 is MNHNY, CDR2 SVGAGI, per germline (reference sequence). The ends were cut back, 5 bases at V and 6 bases at J, with 13 bases in the middle. In nucleotides, the CDR3 is TGTGCCAGCAGTACGACAGGCTTTGATGGCTACACCTTC. It encodes CASSTTGFDGYTF.

This clone has more than one count but fewer than ten. The chain links TRBV5-1 to TRBJ2-1; D is unclear. CDR3 length: 13 amino acids. CDR1 is SGHRS, CDR2 YFSETQ, per germline. Trimming shortened V by 2 bases and J by 3 bases, and 6 bases separated the two germline ends. CDR3 amino acids: CASSFSDYNEQFF. As DNA, the CDR3 is TGCGCCAGCAGCTTCTCAGACTACAATGAGCAGTTCTTC.

The rearrangement uses TRBV9 and TRBJ2-3; 7 bases are shared with TRBD2. This CDR3 is built from 15 residues. The junction had 10 bases not matched to a gene; V was cut back by 4 bases and J by 5 bases. Per germline, CDR1 SGDLS and CDR2 YYNGEE. Here the CDR3 DNA reads TGTGCCAGCAGCCCCGGATGGCGGGAGCGAGATACGCAGTATTTT. This sequence encodes CASSPGWRERDTQYF.

This chain links TRBV9 with TRBJ2-1; the D gene is possibly TRBD1 (6 bases). There are 15 residues in the CDR3. With 6 bases removed from V and 0 bases from J, the gap between germline ends came to 13 bases. Per the germline V gene, CDR1 is SGDLS and CDR2 is YYNGEE. The CDR3 reads CASNPGANSYNEQFF. The CDR3 nucleotides read TGTGCCAGCAACCCAGGGGCCAACTCCTACAATGAGCAGTTCTTC. The full variable domain, with the rest looked up from reference TRBV9 and TRBJ2-1, is DSGVTQTPKHLITATGQRVTLRCSPRSGDLSVYWYQQSLDQGLQFLIQYYNGEERAKGNILERFSAQQFPDLHSELNLSSLELGDSALYFCASNPGANSYNEQFFGPGTRLTVL.

The CDR3 DNA is TGTGCCAGCAGTTACGGACTAGCGGGAGCCTGGAAGGCCCAGTACTTC. Amino acids: CASSYGLAGAWKAQYF. V and J are TRBV11-2 and TRBJ2-5; 13 bases fit TRBD2. The CDR3 contains 16 residues. The trim removed 6 bases at V and 9 bases at J, leaving 13 bases unmatched. Germline loops: CDR1 SGHAT, CDR2 FQNNGV.